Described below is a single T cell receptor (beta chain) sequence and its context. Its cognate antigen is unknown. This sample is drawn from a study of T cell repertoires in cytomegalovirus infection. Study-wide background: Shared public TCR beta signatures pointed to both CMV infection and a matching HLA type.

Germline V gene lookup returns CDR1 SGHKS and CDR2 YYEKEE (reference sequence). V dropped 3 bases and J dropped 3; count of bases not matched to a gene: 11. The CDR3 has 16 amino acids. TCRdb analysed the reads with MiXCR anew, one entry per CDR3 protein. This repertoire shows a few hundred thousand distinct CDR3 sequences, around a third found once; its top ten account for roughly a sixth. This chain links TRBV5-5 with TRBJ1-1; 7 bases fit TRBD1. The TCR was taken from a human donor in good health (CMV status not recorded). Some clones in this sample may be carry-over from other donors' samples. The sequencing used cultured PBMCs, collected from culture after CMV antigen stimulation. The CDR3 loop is CASSSGVGQGDTEAFF. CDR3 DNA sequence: TGTGCCAGCAGCTCCGGTGTAGGTCAGGGGGACACTGAAGCTTTCTTT.